The 30 T cell receptor beta chains below all came from one sample that was sequenced in a study of cytomegalovirus exposure and HLA in healthy donors (dated by TCRdb to 2017 to 2019). Receptor amplification or capture employed the immunoSEQ multiplex PCR assay. For the multiplex PCR, a mixture combining 60 forward primers for TCR Vbeta segments and 13 reverse primers for TCR Jbeta segments was used. Drawn from immuneACCESS, this table holds only the in-frame rearrangements with V and J called that TCRdb kept. Clones are partly lost; checked studies trace under half to an unresolved V gene and leave the rest unexplained. This sample is represented by under 200,000 clones; under 70% of them were singletons. 2.8% of the sample comes from the top ten. The specimen sequenced was PBMCs. Every receptor here comes from a woman aged 40 to 50 in good health and CMV-seropositive.

The rearrangement uses TRBV20-1 and TRBJ2-5; D unclear. CDR3 size: 10 residues. The germline V gene has CDR1 DFQATT and CDR2 SNEGSKA (reference sequence). V was clipped by 5 bases and J by 3 bases, with 4 bases between them. The CDR3 DNA sequence: TGCAGTGCTGAGAAAGAGACCCAGTACTTC. Translation gives CSAEKETQYF.

This clone was recorded a few times. The chain is built from TRBV29-1 and TRBJ2-2; 9 bases agree with TRBD1. Per germline, CDR1 SQVTM and CDR2 ANQGSEA. The CDR3 runs to 14 residues. J lost 1 base, V lost 7 bases, and 4 bases had no gene match. The CDR3 region has the DNA TGCAGCGCTCCGGGACAGGGGAACACCGGGGAGCTGTTTTTT. It is translated as CSAPGQGNTGELFF.

The chain combines TRBV19 with TRBJ2-5; 10 positions match TRBD2. The assigned J gene may be wrong: the sequence end matches TRBJ2-7 better. The CDR3 sequence is 14 residues long. CDR1 and CDR2 from the germline V gene are LNHDA and SQIVND (reference sequence). The CDR3 loop reads CASSASGGPYEQYF. As DNA, the CDR3 is TGTGCCAGTAGTGCTAGCGGGGGTCCCTACGAGCAGTACTTC.

The rearrangement joins TRBV5-1 to TRBJ1-2; tentatively, D is TRBD1 (6 bases). Germline V lookup: CDR1 SGHRS, CDR2 YFSETQ. V lost 2 bases and J 4 bases, leaving 24 bases between the germline ends. The CDR3 length is 18 residues. CDR3 region: CASSLPRDTSGDVYGYTF. The CDR3 region has the DNA TGCGCCAGCAGCTTACCCCGGGACACCTCAGGGGATGTCTATGGCTACACCTTC.

This clone has just a few counts. The chain couples TRBV7-2 to TRBJ2-7, with TRBD2 identical over 10 bases. The length of the CDR3 is 17 residues. In germline, CDR1 is SGHTA, CDR2 FQGNSA. V shed 4 bases, J shed 3 bases, and the junction held 12 bases outside the gene matches. The CDR3 coding sequence is TGTGCCAGCAGCTCCCCCAAAATAGCGGGAGGTCTCTACGAGCAGTACTTC. It encodes CASSSPKIAGGLYEQYF. The full variable domain, rest sourced from reference TRBV7-2 and TRBJ2-7, is GAGVSQSPSNKVTEKGKDVELRCDPISGHTALYWYRQSLGQGLEFLIYFQGNSAPDKSGLPSDRFSAERTGGSVSTLTIQRTQQEDSAVYLCASSSPKIAGGLYEQYFGPGTRLTVT.

The chain links TRBV7-2 to TRBJ1-4; TRBD1 might be the D (5 bases). The ends were cut back, 2 bases at V and 7 bases at J, with 14 bases in the middle. Looked up from germline, CDR1 is SGHTA and CDR2 is FQGNSA. The CDR3 has 15 residues. CDR3 nucleotide sequence: TGTGCCAGCAGCTTAACGGGCCAGGGTGGTGAAAAACTGTTTTTT. Protein sequence: CASSLTGQGGEKLFF.

The chain combines TRBV19 with TRBJ1-5, with TRBD1 identical over 9 bases. The germline V gene encodes CDR1 LNHDA and CDR2 SQIVND (reference sequence). V lost 1 base and J lost 6; bases outside the gene matches: 4. The CDR3 consists of 15 residues. As DNA, the CDR3 is TGTGCCAGTAGTATAGTGGACAGGGGCGGTCAGCCCCAGCATTTT. It codes for CASSIVDRGGQPQHF.

The CDR3 here is CASSLSGDSYNEQFF. The CDR3 DNA follows: TGTGCCAGCAGCCTTAGCGGGGACTCCTACAATGAGCAGTTCTTC. The J gene is TRBJ2-1, the V gene TRBV9, with 8 bases lining up with TRBD2. Germline V gene lookup returns CDR1 SGDLS and CDR2 YYNGEE. The trim removed 4 bases at V and 0 bases at J, leaving 3 bases unmatched. The CDR3 runs to 15 residues.

The chain couples TRBV18 to TRBJ2-6, with 7 bases aligning to TRBD1. Unmatched junction bases numbered 2, after V lost 1 base and J lost 2 bases. CDR3 length: 16 residues. CDR1 is KGHSH and CDR2 is LQKENI in the germline V gene. Written as DNA, the CDR3 is TGTGCCAGCTCACCACAGGGGGCGGCTGGGGCCAACGTCCTGACTTTC. Amino acid sequence: CASSPQGAAGANVLTF.

V gene TRBV4-1 combines with J gene TRBJ1-2; maybe TRBD1 (5 bases). The CDR3 is made up of 12 amino acids. V was clipped by 4 bases and J by 3 bases, with 6 bases between them. The germline CDR1 and CDR2 sequences are MGHRA and YSYEKL. The CDR3: CASSPGDYGYTF. The DNA of the CDR3 is TGCGCCAGCAGCCCGGGGGACTATGGCTACACCTTC.

In nucleotides, the CDR3 is TGTGCCAGCAGCCGCGGACAGAATGAAAAACTGTTTTTT. Its translation is CASSRGQNEKLFF. This rearrangement joins TRBV5-4 to TRBJ1-4, with D perhaps TRBD1 (6 bases). The germline CDR1 and CDR2 sequences are SGHNT and YYREEE (reference sequence). The ends were cut back, 4 bases at V and 5 bases at J, with 9 bases in the middle. The CDR3 length is 13 residues.

The chain recombines TRBV7-6 with TRBJ2-7; D possibly corresponds to TRBD1 (7 bases). This CDR3 is 15 amino acids long. Germline V lookup: CDR1 SGHVS, CDR2 FNYEAQ. V lost 5 bases and J lost 3, with 17 bases in between. This CDR3 reads CASSPTTGRIYEQYF. CDR3 DNA: TGTGCCAGCAGCCCCACGACAGGGAGGATCTACGAGCAGTACTTC. The whole variable domain, filled in from reference TRBV7-6 and TRBJ2-7, reads GAGVSQSPRYKVTKRGQDVALRCDPISGHVSLYWYRQALGQGPEFLTYFNYEAQQDKSGLPNDRFSAERPEGSISTLTIQRTEQRDSAMYRCASSPTTGRIYEQYFGPGTRLTVT.

This clone was seen a handful of times. CDR3 nucleotide sequence: TGTGCCAGTAGTATACCGCGACAGGGACGCTCTGGAAACACCATATATTTT. This translates into CASSIPRQGRSGNTIYF. The chain joins TRBV19 to TRBJ1-3, with 7 bases aligning to TRBD1. There are 17 residues in the CDR3. J was trimmed by 0 bases and V by 2 bases; bases with no gene match: 7. Germline values: CDR1 LNHDA, CDR2 SQIVND (reference sequence).

The rearrangement joins TRBV6-1 to TRBJ1-3, with D maybe TRBD1 (5 bases). Germline V lookup: CDR1 MNHNS, CDR2 SASEGT. The CDR3 runs 15 residues. V was pared by 2 bases and J by 7 bases, with 15 bases between. CDR3 coding DNA: TGTGCCAGCAGTGAAATGGGACTCCTAGGGAACACCATATATTTT. This translates into CASSEMGLLGNTIYF.

V gene TRBV7-8 combines with J gene TRBJ2-5; D is undetermined. Trimming took off 3 bases at V and 5 bases at J, with 13 bases between the two ends. This CDR3 spans 14 amino acids. From germline, CDR1 is SGHVS and CDR2 FQNEAQ. Here the CDR3 DNA reads TGTGCCAGCAGCTTGGTTTCCGGGTTGGAGACCCAGTACTTC. This sequence encodes CASSLVSGLETQYF.

The rearrangement links TRBV18 to TRBJ2-3; possibly TRBD2 for D (6 bases). Germline V CDR1 and CDR2: KGHSH, LQKENI. This CDR3 is built from 15 residues. V lost 3 bases and J 0 bases, leaving 10 bases between the germline ends. CDR3 residues: CASSPGLSSTDTQYF. CDR3 bases: TGTGCCAGCTCACCGGGACTTTCGAGCACAGATACGCAGTATTTT.

The chain links TRBV19 to TRBJ2-1; D might be TRBD1 (6 bases). Per the germline V gene, CDR1 is LNHDA and CDR2 is SQIVND (reference sequence). V lost 9 bases to trimming and J lost 7 bases, with 19 bases between them. The CDR3 loop spans 14 amino acids. The CDR3 here is CASTLQQGRNEQFF. The CDR3 bases are TGTGCCAGCACCCTCCAACAGGGTAGGAATGAGCAGTTCTTC.

The chain couples TRBV7-2 to TRBJ1-2; 7 bases are a match to TRBD1. The germline V gene has CDR1 SGHTA and CDR2 FQGNSA. V trimming: 5 bases; J trimming: 6 bases; junction bases outside the gene matches: 6. There are 13 residues in the CDR3. CDR3 coding DNA: TGTGCCAGCAGCCCCGACAGGGTAAATGGCTACACCTTC. Its protein product is CASSPDRVNGYTF.

The chain is built from TRBV6-1 and TRBJ1-1; tentatively, D is TRBD1 (5 bases). The CDR3 covers 13 residues. CDR1 MNHNS and CDR2 SASEGT come from the germline V gene. V was trimmed by 7 bases and J by 5 bases, leaving 14 bases between them. The CDR3 region is CASTGEGKTEAFF. For the CDR3, the DNA is TGTGCCAGCACGGGGGAGGGAAAAACTGAAGCTTTCTTT.

The chain uses TRBV10-1 and TRBJ2-7; D may be TRBD1 (5 bases). Germline V CDR1 and CDR2: WNHNN, SYGVQD (reference sequence). V dropped 7 bases and J dropped 0 bases, with 19 bases sitting between them. The CDR3 consists of 16 residues. The CDR3 spells CASNLKTDESSYEQYF. For the CDR3, the DNA is TGCGCCAGCAACCTGAAGACAGACGAAAGCTCCTACGAGCAGTACTTC.

The gene calls are TRBV6-6 and TRBJ2-5; TRBD2 matches 8 bases. The CDR3 consists of 15 residues. The junction had 9 bases not matched to a gene; V was cut back by 4 bases and J by 5 bases. CDR1 is MNHNY, CDR2 SVGAGI, per germline (reference sequence). The CDR3 DNA is TGTGCCAGCAGTTCCCAAGGACTAGCTTCCGAGACCCAGTACTTC. This gives the protein CASSSQGLASETQYF.

On this clone itself: One end of the junction varies from germline; a read error may be responsible. J is TRBJ1-5 and V is TRBV10-3, with D perhaps TRBD1 (6 bases). This CDR3 is built from 15 residues. Germline CDR1 is ENHRY and CDR2 is SYGVKD. CDR3 loop: CAISGDKSFNQPQNF. The CDR3 DNA sequence: TGTGCCATCAGTGGGGACAAGTCCTTCAATCAGCCCCAGAATTTT.

This chain links TRBV7-2 with TRBJ1-1, with 8 bases identical to TRBD1. CDR3 length equals 15 residues. The germline V gene encodes CDR1 SGHTA and CDR2 FQGNSA. V dropped 5 bases and J dropped 4; count of bases not matched to a gene: 9. CDR3 DNA sequence: TGTGCCAGCAGCCATACAGGGGGTCAGGGCACTGAAGCTTTCTTT. Amino acid sequence: CASSHTGGQGTEAFF. Combining the CDR3 with reference TRBV7-2 and TRBJ1-1 gives the whole variable domain GAGVSQSPSNKVTEKGKDVELRCDPISGHTALYWYRQSLGQGLEFLIYFQGNSAPDKSGLPSDRFSAERTGGSVSTLTIQRTQQEDSAVYLCASSHTGGQGTEAFFGQGTRLTVV.

This clone has a handful of counts. This chain joins TRBV6-4 and TRBJ2-1; TRBD2 matches 11 bases. The germline V gene encodes CDR1 MRHNA and CDR2 SNTAGT. The CDR3 extends over 15 amino acids. Trimming cost V 5 bases and J 6 bases; bases outside gene matches: 6. The CDR3 sequence is CASSQGLADLNEQFF. In DNA form, the CDR3 reads TGTGCCAGCAGTCAGGGACTAGCGGATCTCAATGAGCAGTTCTTC.

The chain couples TRBV2 to TRBJ1-1, with D perhaps TRBD1 (6 bases). Germline V gene data show CDR1 as SNHLY and CDR2 as FYNNEI. The length of the CDR3 is 12 residues. Between the trimmed V and J ends, which lost 6 bases and 5 bases, there was a span of 10 bases. CDR3 in amino acids: CASSLRGTEAFF. As DNA, the CDR3 is TGTGCCAGCAGCCTCAGGGGAACTGAAGCTTTCTTT.

This clone was observed a few times. The J gene is TRBJ2-5, the V gene TRBV6-5; possibly TRBD2 for D (6 bases). The CDR3 is 14 amino acids. V lost 2 bases to trimming and J lost 1 base, with 8 bases between them. CDR1 is MNHEY and CDR2 is SVGAGI in the germline V gene. The CDR3 loop is CASSYAGSQETQYF. DNA for the CDR3: TGTGCCAGCAGTTACGCGGGGTCCCAAGAGACCCAGTACTTC.

Concerning this clone: Compared with germline, one end of the junction differs, possibly owing to a read error. The V call is TRBV5-1, the J call TRBJ2-7, with 8 bases lining up with TRBD2. Germline lookup yields CDR1 SGHRS and CDR2 YFSETQ. There are 15 residues in the CDR3. The CDR3 spells CASNLYGGASYEQYF. The CDR3 DNA follows: TGCGCCAGCAACTTGTACGGGGGGGCCTCCTACGAGCAGTACTTC.

The sample holds one count of this clone. The chain uses TRBV5-6 and TRBJ2-5; 14 bases fit TRBD2. The CDR3 consists of 16 residues. J was trimmed by 2 bases and V by 4 bases; bases with no gene match: 4. Germline V gene lookup returns CDR1 SGHDT and CDR2 YYEEEE. CDR3 loop: CASSGGTSGGQETQYF. CDR3 bases: TGTGCCAGCAGCGGGGGGACTAGCGGGGGACAAGAGACCCAGTACTTC.

The chain carries TRBV5-4 and TRBJ2-7; the D is unclear. The V gene's germline CDR1 is SGHNT and CDR2 YYREEE (reference sequence). The germline V and J ends were trimmed by 3 bases and 5 bases, with 12 bases remaining between them. This CDR3 has 13 amino acids. CDR3 sequence reads: CASSSARLHEQYF. In DNA form, the CDR3 reads TGTGCCAGCAGCTCCGCGCGGCTCCACGAGCAGTACTTC. Filled out from reference TRBV5-4 and TRBJ2-7, the complete variable domain reads ETGVTQSPTHLIKTRGQQVTLRCSSQSGHNTVSWYQQALGQGPQFIFQYYREEENGRGNFPPRFSGLQFPNYSSELNVNALELDDSALYLCASSSARLHEQYFGPGTRLTVT.

The chain joins TRBV5-8 to TRBJ1-1; possibly TRBD1 for D (5 bases). Germline V CDR1 and CDR2: SGHTS, YDEGEE. V lost 7 bases and J lost 0, with 10 bases in between. This CDR3 contains 13 residues. The CDR3 DNA follows: TGTGCCAGCCGGGGACTTATGAACACTGAAGCTTTCTTT. It encodes CASRGLMNTEAFF.